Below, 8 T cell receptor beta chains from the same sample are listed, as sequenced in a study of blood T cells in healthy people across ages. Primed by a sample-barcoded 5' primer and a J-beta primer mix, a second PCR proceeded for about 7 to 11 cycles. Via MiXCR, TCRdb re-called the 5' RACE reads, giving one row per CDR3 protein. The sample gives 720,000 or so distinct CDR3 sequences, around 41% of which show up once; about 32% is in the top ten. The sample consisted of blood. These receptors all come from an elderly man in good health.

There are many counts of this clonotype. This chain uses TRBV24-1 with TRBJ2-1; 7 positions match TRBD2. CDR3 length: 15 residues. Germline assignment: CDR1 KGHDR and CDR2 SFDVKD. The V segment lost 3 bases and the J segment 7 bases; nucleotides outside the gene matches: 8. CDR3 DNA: TGTGCCACCAGTGATCCAAGGAGGGGAGGGAATGAGCAGTTCTTC. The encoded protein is CATSDPRRGGNEQFF.

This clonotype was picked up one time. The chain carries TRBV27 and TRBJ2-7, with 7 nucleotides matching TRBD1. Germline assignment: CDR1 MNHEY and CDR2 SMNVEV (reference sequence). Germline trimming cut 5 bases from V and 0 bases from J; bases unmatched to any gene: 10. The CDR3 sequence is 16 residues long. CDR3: CASSRGRVGASYEQYF. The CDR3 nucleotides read TGTGCCAGCAGTAGGGGGCGAGTGGGTGCCTCCTACGAGCAGTACTTC.

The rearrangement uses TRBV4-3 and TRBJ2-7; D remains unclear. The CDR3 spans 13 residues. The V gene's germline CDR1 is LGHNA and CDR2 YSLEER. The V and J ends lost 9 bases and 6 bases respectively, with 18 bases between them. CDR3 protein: CASRLNLGGEQYF. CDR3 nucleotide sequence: TGCGCCAGTCGACTGAACTTGGGCGGCGAGCAGTACTTC.

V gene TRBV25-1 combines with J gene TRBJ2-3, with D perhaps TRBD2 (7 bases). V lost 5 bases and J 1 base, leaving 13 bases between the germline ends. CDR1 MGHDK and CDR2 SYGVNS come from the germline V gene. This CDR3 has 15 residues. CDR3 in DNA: TGTGCCAGCAGTAGGGGGGGGATCCGCACAGATACGCAGTATTTT. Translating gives CASSRGGIRTDTQYF.

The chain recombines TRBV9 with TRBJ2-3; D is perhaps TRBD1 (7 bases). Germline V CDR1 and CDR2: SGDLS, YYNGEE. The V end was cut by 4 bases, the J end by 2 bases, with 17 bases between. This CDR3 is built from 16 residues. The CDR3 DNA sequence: TGTGCCAGCAGCCAACCTCAGGGGGGCCCCACAGATACGCAGTATTTT. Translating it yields CASSQPQGGPTDTQYF. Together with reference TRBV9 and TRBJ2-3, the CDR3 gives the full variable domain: DSGVTQTPKHLITATGQRVTLRCSPRSGDLSVYWYQQSLDQGLQFLIQYYNGEERAKGNILERFSAQQFPDLHSELNLSSLELGDSALYFCASSQPQGGPTDTQYFGPGTRLTVL.

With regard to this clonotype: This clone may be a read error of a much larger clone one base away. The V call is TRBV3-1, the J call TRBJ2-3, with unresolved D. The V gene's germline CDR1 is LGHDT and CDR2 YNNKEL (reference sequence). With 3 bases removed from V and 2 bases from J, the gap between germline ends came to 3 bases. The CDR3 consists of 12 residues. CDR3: CASSHTTDTQYF. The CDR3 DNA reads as TGTGCCAGCAGCCACACCACAGATACGCAGTATTTT.

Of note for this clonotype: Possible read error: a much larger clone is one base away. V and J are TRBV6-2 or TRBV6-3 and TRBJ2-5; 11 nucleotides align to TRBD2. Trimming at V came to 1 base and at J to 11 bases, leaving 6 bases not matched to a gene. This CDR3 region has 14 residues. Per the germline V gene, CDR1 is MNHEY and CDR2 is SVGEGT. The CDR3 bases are TGTGCCAGCAGTTACTTACTAGCGGGAGATACGCAGTACTTC. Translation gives CASSYLLAGDTQYF.

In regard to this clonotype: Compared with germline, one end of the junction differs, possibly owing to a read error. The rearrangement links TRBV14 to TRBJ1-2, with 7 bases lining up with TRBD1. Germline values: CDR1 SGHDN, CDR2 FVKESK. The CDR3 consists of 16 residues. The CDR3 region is CASSQGGQTLIYGHTF. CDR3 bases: TGTGCCAGCAGCCAAGGGGGACAGACGTTAATCTATGGCCACACCTTC.